This passage covers 8 T cell receptor beta chains from one sample sequenced in a study of blood T cell repertoires in COVID-19. Assay used: immunoSEQ multiplex PCR; TCRdb lists only in-frame clones, some missing. The data hold around 270,000 clones, with around 85% observed a single time. Source material: peripheral blood. These receptors originate from a human donor with COVID-19, enrolled during active disease. The donor label of this sample is uncertain.

This chain links TRBV29-1 with TRBJ1-2, with D perhaps matching TRBD1 (5 bases). Germline V gene data show CDR1 as SQVTM and CDR2 as ANQGSEA. The CDR3 loop spans 10 amino acids. V lost 4 bases, J lost 7 bases, and 7 bases lay in between. The CDR3 sequence: CSVGGGGYTF. The CDR3 coding sequence is TGCAGCGTTGGGGGGGGTGGCTACACCTTC. Together with reference TRBV29-1 and TRBJ1-2, the CDR3 gives the full variable domain: SAVISQKPSRDICQRGTSLTIQCQVDSQVTMMFWYRQQPGQSLTLIATANQGSEATYESGFVIDKFPISRPNLTFSTLTVSNMSPEDSSIYLCSVGGGGYTFGSGTRLTVV.

The J gene is TRBJ2-7, the V gene TRBV29-1, with 8 nucleotides matching TRBD2. V lost 2 bases and J lost 3; bases outside the gene matches: 15. Germline lookup yields CDR1 SQVTM and CDR2 ANQGSEA. The CDR3 consists of 17 residues. This chain's CDR3 is CSVESRGGGSGHYEQYF. In DNA, the CDR3 is TGCAGCGTTGAAAGTCGGGGGGGCGGGAGCGGCCACTACGAGCAGTACTTC.

The rearrangement uses TRBV2 and TRBJ2-7; 10 bases are shared with TRBD1. The trim removed 6 bases at V and 3 bases at J, leaving 8 bases unmatched. The CDR3 is made up of 15 amino acids. Germline CDR1 and CDR2: SNHLY and FYNNEI. Written as DNA, the CDR3 is TGTGCCAGCAGCGTCGGACAGGGGGTGAGCTACGAGCAGTACTTC. It specifies CASSVGQGVSYEQYF.

This chain joins TRBV27 and TRBJ2-1; 9 bases agree with TRBD2. The CDR3 sequence is 16 residues long. Germline CDR1 MNHEY, CDR2 SMNVEV (reference sequence). The V gene end was trimmed by 6 bases and the J gene end by 4 bases; junction bases not matched to a gene: 10. The CDR3 is CASRPAGAGGYNEQFF. The CDR3 nucleotides read TGTGCCAGCAGGCCAGCGGGAGCGGGGGGTTACAATGAGCAGTTCTTC.

The gene calls are TRBV2 and TRBJ1-4; a weak D match, TRBD1 (5 bases). Trimming stripped 6 bases from V and 3 bases from J, with 11 bases between. This CDR3 has 14 residues. The germline V gene has CDR1 SNHLY and CDR2 FYNNEI. CDR3 nucleotide sequence: TGTGCCAGCAGAACAGGCATATCTAATGAAAAACTGTTTTTT. This codes for CASRTGISNEKLFF.

The V gene is TRBV6-5, the J gene TRBJ1-3, with a tentative D call TRBD1 (5 bases). Germline V gene sequence: CDR1 MNHEY, CDR2 SVGAGI. V was clipped by 5 bases and J by 0 bases, with 11 bases between them. CDR3 length: 15 amino acids. In DNA, the CDR3 is TGTGCCAGCAGTACCGCGGGACGCTCTGGAAACACCATATATTTT. It codes for CASSTAGRSGNTIYF.

This chain connects TRBV2 to TRBJ2-3, with 8 nucleotides matching TRBD1. Per germline, CDR1 SNHLY and CDR2 FYNNEI. The CDR3 runs to 18 residues. V trimming: 5 bases; J trimming: 0 bases; junction bases outside the gene matches: 13. The CDR3 DNA reads TGTGCCAGCAGTAGCCCCCCCAGGACAGGGCAGAGCACAGATACGCAGTATTTT. Translating it yields CASSSPPRTGQSTDTQYF.

V and J are TRBV4-1 and TRBJ2-1; 7 positions match TRBD2. Germline V lookup: CDR1 MGHRA, CDR2 YSYEKL. This CDR3 spans 13 amino acids. Trimming at V came to 7 bases and at J to 6 bases, leaving 6 bases not matched to a gene. The CDR3 reads CASIGWEGNEQFF. CDR3 coding DNA: TGCGCCAGCATAGGGTGGGAGGGCAATGAGCAGTTCTTC.